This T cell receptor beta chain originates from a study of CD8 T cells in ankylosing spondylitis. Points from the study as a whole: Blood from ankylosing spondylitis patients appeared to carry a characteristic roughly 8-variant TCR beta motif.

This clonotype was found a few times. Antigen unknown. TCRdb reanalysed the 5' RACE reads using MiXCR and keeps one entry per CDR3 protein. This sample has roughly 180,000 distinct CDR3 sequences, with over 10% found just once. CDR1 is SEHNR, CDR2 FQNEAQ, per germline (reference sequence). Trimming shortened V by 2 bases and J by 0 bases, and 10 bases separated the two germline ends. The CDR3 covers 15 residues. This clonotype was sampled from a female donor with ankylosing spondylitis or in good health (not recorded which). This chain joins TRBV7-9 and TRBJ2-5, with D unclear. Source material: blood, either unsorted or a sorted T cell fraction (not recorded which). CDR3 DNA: TGTGCCAGCAGCTTACTTTTGGCAAACCAAGAGACCCAGTACTTC. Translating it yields CASSLLLANQETQYF.